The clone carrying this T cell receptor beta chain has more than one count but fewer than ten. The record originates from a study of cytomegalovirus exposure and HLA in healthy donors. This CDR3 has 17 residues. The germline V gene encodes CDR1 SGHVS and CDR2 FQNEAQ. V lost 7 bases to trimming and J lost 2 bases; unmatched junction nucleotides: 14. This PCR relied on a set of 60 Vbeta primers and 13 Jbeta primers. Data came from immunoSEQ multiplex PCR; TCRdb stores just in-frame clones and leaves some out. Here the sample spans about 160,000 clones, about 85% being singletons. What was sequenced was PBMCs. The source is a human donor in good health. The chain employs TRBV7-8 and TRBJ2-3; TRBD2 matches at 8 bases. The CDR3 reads CASIGGGRRGSTDTQYF. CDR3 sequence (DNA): TGTGCCAGCATCGGGGGGGGGCGCCGGGGATCCACAGATACGCAGTATTTT.